The rows below give T cell receptor beta chains drawn from one sample of a study of T cells in Graves' hyperthyroidism and ophthalmopathy. TCRdb re-derived calls from the multiplex PCR reads in MiXCR, one entry per CDR3 protein. Of 600,000 or so distinct CDR3 sequences listed, approximately 15% were seen once; the top ten hold 6.5% to 9%. Sequenced material: blood. These receptors were obtained from a woman aged 18-35 years with Graves' ophthalmopathy. Both conserved end residues are part of each CDR3. A D gene is named only where the DNA matches it firmly. Part of the rows lack a size; the others show once, few, many or a class for expanded clones.

cdr3_aa | cdr3_nt | v_call | d_call | j_call | clone_size
CSVVIKNSYEQYF | TGCAGCGTTGTAATAAAAAATTCCTACGAGCAGTACTTC | TRBV29-1 | . | TRBJ2-7 | .
CSAPAGRGRGRPQHF | TGCAGTGCCCCGGCGGGCAGGGGGCGAGGGAGGCCCCAGCATTTT | TRBV20-1 | TRBD1 | TRBJ1-5 | many
CASRLWSGIPYEQYF | TGTGCCAGCAGGTTGTGGTCAGGGATCCCCTACGAGCAGTACTTC | TRBV6-1 | . | TRBJ2-7 | many
CASSLTTTSNNEQFF | TGCGCCAGCAGCTTAACGACGACTAGCAACAATGAGCAGTTCTTC | TRBV5-1 | TRBD2 | TRBJ2-1 | many
CASSLQGPGETQYF | TGTGCCAGCAGTTTACAAGGGCCCGGGGAGACCCAGTACTTC | TRBV12-3/TRBV12-4 | . | TRBJ2-5 | many
CASSLGGPGNQPQHF | TGTGCCAGCAGCTTAGGGGGGCCGGGCAATCAGCCCCAGCATTTT | TRBV7-2 | . | TRBJ1-5 | many
CSARAPSGTGYEQYF | TGCAGTGCTAGAGCTCCTTCGGGGACGGGATACGAGCAGTACTTC | TRBV20-1 | . | TRBJ2-7 | many
CASSGAISGRASEQYF | TGTGCCAGCAGCGGGGCCATTAGCGGGAGGGCCTCCGAGCAGTACTTC | TRBV13 | TRBD2 | TRBJ2-7 | many
CASSYSVGSEQFF | TGTGCCAGCAGTTACTCAGTTGGATCTGAGCAGTTCTTC | TRBV6-5 | . | TRBJ2-1 | many
CSARPNGVYGYTF | TGCAGTGCTAGACCGAACGGGGTGTATGGCTACACCTTC | TRBV20-1 | . | TRBJ1-2 | .
CASRTGQGIDTQYF | TGTGCCAGCAGGACAGGACAGGGAATAGATACGCAGTATTTT | TRBV28 | TRBD1 | TRBJ2-3 | many
CASSPGGLAGGEQFF | TGTGCCAGCAGCCCAGGTGGGCTAGCGGGGGGTGAGCAGTTCTTC | TRBV3-1 | TRBD2 | TRBJ2-1 | many
CASSHATGSEVETQYF | TGTGCCAGCAGCCACGCAACGGGGTCGGAGGTAGAGACCCAGTACTTC | TRBV3-1 | . | TRBJ2-5 | many
CASSESATSTDTQYF | TGTGCCAGCAGTGAATCGGCTACTAGCACAGATACGCAGTATTTT | TRBV2 | . | TRBJ2-3 | many
CASSVSPGSHYNEQFF | TGTGCCAGCAGCGTATCACCCGGGAGTCACTACAATGAGCAGTTCTTC | TRBV9 | . | TRBJ2-1 | few
CASSRPAGYGAYQETQYF | TGTGCCAGCAGCCGTCCGGCAGGGTATGGGGCATACCAAGAGACCCAGTACTTC | TRBV7-9 | . | TRBJ2-5 | many
CAWSSTGSNQPQHF | TGTGCCTGGAGTTCTACTGGGTCCAATCAGCCCCAGCATTTT | TRBV30 | . | TRBJ1-5 | many
CASIGSNTYEQYF | TGTGCCAGCATCGGCTCTAACACCTACGAGCAGTACTTC | TRBV28 | . | TRBJ2-7 | .
CAWSSGTSGYTGPYNEQFF | TGTGCCTGGAGTTCAGGGACTAGCGGTTATACCGGGCCCTACAATGAGCAGTTCTTC | TRBV30 | TRBD2 | TRBJ2-1 | .
CASSFTTSGRTSYEQYF | TGTGCCAGCAGTTTCACGACTAGCGGGAGGACCTCCTACGAGCAGTACTTC | TRBV28 | TRBD2 | TRBJ2-7 | .
CASSSYGQGDYGYTF | TGTGCCAGCAGCTCCTACGGACAGGGGGACTATGGCTACACCTTC | TRBV7-9 | TRBD1 | TRBJ1-2 | .
CASSVTWGSTGELFF | TGTGCCAGCAGCGTTACGTGGGGTAGCACCGGGGAGCTGTTTTTT | TRBV9 | . | TRBJ2-2 | .
CASSPTSGFEIGELFF | TGTGCCAGCAGCCCGACCTCCGGGTTCGAGATCGGGGAGCTGTTTTTT | TRBV7-2 | . | TRBJ2-2 | many
CASSSPRDIGTGELFF | TGTGCCAGCAGTTCCCCTCGGGACATAGGCACCGGGGAGCTGTTTTTT | TRBV27 | . | TRBJ2-2 | .
CAIRTGTSGSQETQYF | TGTGCCATCAGAACCGGGACTAGCGGGAGTCAAGAGACCCAGTACTTC | TRBV10-3 | TRBD2 | TRBJ2-5 | many
CASSLGSGRGNTGELFF | TGTGCCAGCAGCTTGGGGTCAGGGAGAGGTAACACCGGGGAGCTGTTTTTT | TRBV5-4 | . | TRBJ2-2 | .
CASTLSGRTDEQFF | TGTGCCAGCACCCTTAGCGGGAGGACGGATGAGCAGTTCTTC | TRBV12-3/TRBV12-4 | TRBD2 | TRBJ2-1 | many
CASNPDRSSGNTIYF | TGCGCCAGCAACCCGGACCGCAGCTCTGGAAACACCATATATTTT | TRBV4-3 | . | TRBJ1-3 | .
CATRDTEANYGYTF | TGTGCCACCCGGGACACCGAAGCTAACTATGGCTACACCTTC | TRBV12-3/TRBV12-4 | . | TRBJ1-2 | many
CASSLGLYNQPQHF | TGTGCCAGCAGCTTGGGACTGTACAATCAGCCCCAGCATTTT | TRBV7-8 | . | TRBJ1-5 | many
CASSRTGLAAYNEQFF | TGTGCCAGCAGCCGAACGGGACTAGCGGCCTACAATGAGCAGTTCTTC | TRBV13 | TRBD2 | TRBJ2-1 | many
CASSVASSPTQYF | TGTGCCAGCAGCGTAGCTTCCAGTCCCACGCAGTATTTT | TRBV9 | . | TRBJ2-3 | few
CAWVRTGELFF | TGTGCCTGGGTGCGAACCGGGGAGCTGTTTTTT | TRBV30 | . | TRBJ2-2 | many
CAWDGQMNTEAFF | TGTGCCTGGGACGGACAGATGAACACTGAAGCTTTCTTT | TRBV30 | . | TRBJ1-1 | many
CASSLTLGQAGELFF | TGTGCCAGCAGTCTCACCTTGGGGCAGGCCGGGGAGCTGTTTTTT | TRBV27 | . | TRBJ2-2 | many
CASSLNGQGTDTQYF | TGTGCCAGCAGCTTGAACGGACAGGGGACAGATACGCAGTATTTT | TRBV11-3 | TRBD1 | TRBJ2-3 | many
CASSTGTSSPYF | TGTGCCAGCAGCACCGGGACTAGCTCCCCGTATTTT | TRBV9 | TRBD2 | TRBJ2-3 | few
CAGTSGRRDTDTQYF | TGTGCCGGGACTAGCGGGAGGAGGGATACAGATACGCAGTATTTT | TRBV30 | TRBD2 | TRBJ2-3 | .
CASSQEWTSGTGELFF | TGTGCCAGCAGCCAAGAATGGACTAGCGGCACCGGGGAGCTGTTTTTT | TRBV3-1 | TRBD2 | TRBJ2-2 | .
CASSYETSGVTDTQYF | TGTGCCAGCAGTTACGAGACTAGCGGGGTCACAGATACGCAGTATTTT | TRBV6-5 | TRBD2 | TRBJ2-3 | .
CASLISGNTGELFF | TGTGCCAGCTTAATTAGCGGGAACACCGGGGAGCTGTTTTTT | TRBV12-3/TRBV12-4 | . | TRBJ2-2 | many
CASSRPDGLNTEAFF | TGCGCCAGCAGCCGACCCGACGGGTTGAACACTGAAGCTTTCTTT | TRBV5-1 | . | TRBJ1-1 | few
CASSFRAGPNTGELFF | TGTGCCAGCAGTTTTCGGGCGGGACCTAACACCGGGGAGCTGTTTTTT | TRBV28 | . | TRBJ2-2 | many
CASSADRVLNTEAFF | TGTGCCAGCAGTGCAGACAGGGTGCTGAACACTGAAGCTTTCTTT | TRBV2 | TRBD1 | TRBJ1-1 | many
CATSDRNAETQYF | TGTGCCACCAGTGATCGTAACGCGGAGACGCAGTATTTT | TRBV24-1 | . | TRBJ2-3 | many